This T cell receptor (beta chain) was profiled in a study of a mutant IDH1 vaccine in newly diagnosed glioma. Study details: Vaccines were begun 4-6 weeks after radiotherapy alone, or with temozolomide cycles. Antecedent treatment encompassed radiotherapy, temozolomide, or their combination; the majority received both.

Study results and caveats: It was just under 95% of patients that developed vaccine-induced immune responses.

The time point: week 11, during vaccination. What each vaccine dose contained was 300 ug of mutant IDH1 20-mer peptide, accompanied by topical imiquimod. Those who donated had recent WHO grade 3 or 4 IDH1-mutant, ATRX-lost astrocytomas. TCRdb's table, derived via immunoSEQ multiplex PCR, lists solely in-frame clones and lacks some. The table includes 30,000 to 45,000 clones, over 70% detected once. A note on this clone: Its specificity is not known.

Trimming removed 6 bases from V and 0 bases from J, with 12 bases in between. The CDR3 is made up of 15 amino acids. Germline-derived CDR1 and CDR2 are KGHSH and LQKENI. The sequence was collected from a woman in her 30s with glioma. Some clones in this sample may be carry-over from other donors' samples. The source was peripheral blood mononuclear cells (PBMCs), collected from a glioma patient whose treatment included an IDH1 peptide vaccine. The V gene is TRBV18, the J gene TRBJ2-1, with D uncertain. CDR3: CASSPIAGSYNEQFF. The CDR3 DNA sequence: TGTGCCAGCTCCCCAATAGCTGGCTCCTACAATGAGCAGTTCTTC.